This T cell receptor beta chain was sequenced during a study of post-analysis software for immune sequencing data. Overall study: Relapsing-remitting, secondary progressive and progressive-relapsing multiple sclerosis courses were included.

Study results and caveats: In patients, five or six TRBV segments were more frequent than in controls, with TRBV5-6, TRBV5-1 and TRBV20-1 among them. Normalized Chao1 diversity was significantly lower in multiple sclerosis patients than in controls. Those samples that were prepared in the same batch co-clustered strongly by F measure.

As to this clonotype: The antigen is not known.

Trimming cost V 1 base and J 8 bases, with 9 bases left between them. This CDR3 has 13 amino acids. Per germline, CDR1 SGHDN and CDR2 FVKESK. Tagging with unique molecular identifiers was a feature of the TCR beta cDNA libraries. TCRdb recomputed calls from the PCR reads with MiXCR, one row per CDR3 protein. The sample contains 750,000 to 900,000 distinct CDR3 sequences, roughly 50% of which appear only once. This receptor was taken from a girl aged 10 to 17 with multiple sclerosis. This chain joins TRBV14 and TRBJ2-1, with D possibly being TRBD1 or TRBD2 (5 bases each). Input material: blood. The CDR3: CASSQVRDHEQFF. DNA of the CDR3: TGTGCCAGCAGCCAAGTCAGGGACCATGAGCAGTTCTTC.